Each of the 23 T cell receptor beta chains below was sequenced from the same sample in a study of T cells in Graves' hyperthyroidism and ophthalmopathy. TCR beta CDR3 region amplification was performed from RNA transcripts. First-round RT-PCR with HTBI primers amplified the TCR CDR3 region. A single record per CDR3 protein comes from TCRdb applying MiXCR to the multiplex PCR reads. The repertoire holds around 350,000 distinct CDR3 sequences, with 15% to 20% as singletons. Sequences were obtained from blood. These receptors originate from a woman younger than 45 with Graves' hyperthyroidism that later progressed to Graves' ophthalmopathy.

In its sample, this clonotype was seen many times. The V call is TRBV28, the J call TRBJ2-7; D possibly corresponds to TRBD2 (5 bases). The CDR3 has 12 amino acids. The ends were cut back, 6 bases at V and 6 bases at J, with 12 bases in the middle. Germline V gives CDR1 MDHEN, CDR2 SYDVKM. The CDR3 bases are TGTGCCAGCAGCCGGACTGGTACCGAGCAGTACTTC. Residues: CASSRTGTEQYF.

The chain employs TRBV27 and TRBJ2-3; 7 nucleotides align to TRBD2. J gave up 2 bases and V 6 bases, and 5 bases lay outside the gene matches. The germline gives CDR1 MNHEY, CDR2 SMNVEV (reference sequence). CDR3 length equals 14 residues. The DNA of the CDR3 is TGTGCCAGCAGCCGCGGGGGTGCCACAGATACGCAGTATTTT. Its translation is CASSRGGATDTQYF.

This clonotype was counted many times. V usage is TRBV30 and J usage is TRBJ2-2; weak D call: TRBD1 (5 bases). The V gene's germline CDR1 is GTSNPN and CDR2 SVGIG (reference sequence). This CDR3 contains 15 residues. Trimming stripped 4 bases from V and 4 bases from J, with 16 bases between. CDR3: CAWNELMGLTGELFF. CDR3 nucleotide sequence: TGTGCCTGGAACGAACTTATGGGGCTCACCGGGGAGCTGTTTTTT.

The CDR3 sequence: CASSQPGQNTGELFF. CDR3 nucleotide sequence: TGTGCCAGCAGCCAACCGGGACAGAACACCGGGGAGCTGTTTTTT. This rearrangement joins TRBV4-2 to TRBJ2-2, with a tentative D call TRBD1 (6 bases). The CDR3 extends over 15 amino acids. Germline V lookup: CDR1 LGHNA, CDR2 YNFKEQ. V was cut by 2 bases and J by 1 base, with 8 bases left in between.

This clonotype was picked up many times. The chain is built from TRBV11-2 and TRBJ2-1, with 7 positions matching TRBD2. V was pared by 2 bases and J by 9 bases, with 10 bases of the junction left unmatched. The CDR3 runs 15 residues. In germline, CDR1 is SGHAT, CDR2 FQNNGV. The CDR3 nucleotides read TGTGCCAGCAGCTTATCGACTGGGGGGGACTTTGAGCAGTTCTTC. It yields the protein CASSLSTGGDFEQFF.

This clonotype was observed at least ten times. The chain links TRBV2 to TRBJ2-5; D perhaps matches TRBD1 (6 bases). Germline CDR1 reads SNHLY; CDR2 reads FYNNEI. The CDR3 consists of 12 residues. V dropped 8 bases and J dropped 9 bases, with 16 bases sitting between them. The CDR3 reads CASVAAPGAQYF. DNA for the CDR3: TGTGCCAGCGTGGCGGCCCCAGGGGCCCAGTACTTC.

This clonotype was detected many times. The V call is TRBV11-2, the J call TRBJ2-5, with D possibly being TRBD1 (6 bases). Germline V gene data show CDR1 as SGHAT and CDR2 as FQNNGV. This CDR3 region has 16 residues. The V end lost 1 base, the J end lost 3 bases, and 15 bases lay between the germline ends. The CDR3 loop reads CASSLAPPPGEETQYF. The CDR3 region has the DNA TGTGCCAGCAGCTTAGCCCCACCGCCAGGGGAAGAGACCCAGTACTTC.

As concerns this clonotype: The junction departs from germline at one end; a sequencing error may be responsible. The rearrangement joins TRBV4-1 to TRBJ2-3; TRBD2 matches at 11 bases. The CDR3 has 20 residues. The germline V gene has CDR1 MGHRA and CDR2 YSYEKL. This CDR3 reads CASSQDPASGGYEYADTQYF. The CDR3 DNA sequence: TGTGCCAGCAGCCAAGATCCTGCTAGCGGGGGGTATGAATACGCAGATACGCAGTATTTT.

This clonotype has ten or more counts. The V gene is TRBV7-9, the J gene TRBJ1-3; D call uncertain. Germline loops: CDR1 SEHNR, CDR2 FQNEAQ (reference sequence). CDR3 length equals 15 residues. V lost 3 bases and J 0 bases, leaving 9 bases between the germline ends. DNA for the CDR3: TGTGCCAGCAGCTTCCCCGCGCTCTCTGGAAACACCATATATTTT. Translated: CASSFPALSGNTIYF.

The sample holds a few counts of this clonotype. The chain links TRBV5-6 to TRBJ1-4, with 10 bases matching TRBD1. Germline V gives CDR1 SGHDT, CDR2 YYEEEE. The J segment lost 2 bases and the V segment lost 4 bases, leaving 5 bases of the junction unmatched. The length of the CDR3 is 16 residues. CDR3 in amino acids: CASSKDRGFTNEKLFF. CDR3 nucleotides: TGTGCCAGCAGCAAGGACAGGGGGTTTACTAATGAAAAACTGTTTTTT.

This clonotype was detected many times. The rearrangement links TRBV18 to TRBJ1-4, with TRBD1 as a possible D gene (5 bases). From germline, CDR1 is KGHSH and CDR2 LQKENI. V lost 2 bases to trimming and J lost 7 bases, with 11 bases between them. CDR3 length equals 14 residues. The CDR3 nucleotides are TGTGCCAGCTCACCAGGAGGGCAGGGTGAAAAACTGTTTTTT. Protein sequence: CASSPGGQGEKLFF.

In regard to this clonotype: One end of the junction fails to match germline, which may point to a read error. V and J are TRBV5-5 and TRBJ2-1, with TRBD1 matching 9 bases. CDR1 is SGHKS and CDR2 is YYEKEE in the germline V gene (reference sequence). The CDR3 spans 15 residues. CDR3 sequence reads: CASTPGQGRYNKQFF. The CDR3 nucleotides read TGTGCCAGCACCCCGGGACAGGGCCGCTACAATAAGCAGTTCTTC. Full variable domain (missing parts from reference TRBV5-5 and TRBJ2-1): DAGVTQSPTHLIKTRGQQVTLRCSPISGHKSVSWYQQVLGQGPQFIFQYYEKEERGRGNFPDRFSARQFPNYSSELNVNALLLGDSALYLCASTPGQGRYNKQFFGPGTRLTVL.

In its sample, this clonotype was seen many times. The chain has TRBV3-1 and TRBJ2-1; tentative D call: TRBD2 (7 bases). Germline V gene data show CDR1 as LGHDT and CDR2 as YNNKEL (reference sequence). V dropped 0 bases and J dropped 3 bases, with 12 bases sitting between them. The length of the CDR3 is 16 residues. The CDR3 DNA follows: TGTGCCAGCAGCCAAGATGAGGGGGGGGTCTACAATGAGCAGTTCTTC. Its translation is CASSQDEGGVYNEQFF.

This clonotype showed up many times. The V gene is TRBV27, the J gene TRBJ2-7, with 10 bases that match TRBD2. The CDR3 contains 15 residues. The V segment lost 4 bases and the J segment 4 bases; nucleotides outside the gene matches: 7. CDR1 is MNHEY, CDR2 SMNVEV, per germline (reference sequence). CDR3 residues: CASSSLAGVGYEQYF. Written as DNA, the CDR3 is TGTGCCAGCAGTTCCCTAGCGGGAGTGGGTTACGAGCAGTACTTC.

This clonotype has at least ten counts. The chain links TRBV2 to TRBJ1-1, with D tentatively TRBD1 (6 bases). Trimming left V 1 base short and J 13 bases short, with 25 bases between. This CDR3 contains 16 residues. CDR1 and CDR2 from the germline V gene are SNHLY and FYNNEI. This CDR3 is CASSEVGGRGFVLVFF. CDR3 bases: TGTGCCAGCAGTGAAGTCGGGGGGCGCGGGTTCGTTTTAGTTTTCTTT.

The sample holds a few counts of this clonotype. In DNA form, the CDR3 reads TGTGCCAGCAGCTTTTACTTAAGCTCCTATAATTCACCCCTCCACTTT. This encodes CASSFYLSSYNSPLHF. The V call is TRBV7-9, the J call TRBJ1-6; D gene ambiguous. V shed 3 bases and J shed 0 bases, with 9 bases lying between them. The CDR3 totals 16 residues. The V gene's germline CDR1 is SEHNR and CDR2 FQNEAQ (reference sequence).

This clonotype was recorded at least ten times. The V and J genes are TRBV19 and TRBJ2-7; 10 bases align to TRBD2. This CDR3 spans 15 amino acids. The germline V gene encodes CDR1 LNHDA and CDR2 SQIVND (reference sequence). The junction had 9 bases not matched to a gene; V was cut back by 5 bases and J by 5 bases. CDR3 sequence reads: CASSPSGSPFDEQYF. The CDR3 DNA reads TGTGCCAGTAGTCCTAGCGGGAGTCCCTTCGACGAGCAGTACTTC.

The table lists this clonotype with many counts. The genes are TRBV2 and TRBJ2-5; 11 bases match TRBD1. CDR1 SNHLY and CDR2 FYNNEI come from the germline V gene. The CDR3 has 15 residues. The trim removed 0 bases at V and 9 bases at J, leaving 6 bases unmatched. CDR3 nucleotides: TGTGCCAGCAGTGAAGCGGGACAGGGGGGAGCGGCCCAGTACTTC. It codes for CASSEAGQGGAAQYF.

This chain connects TRBV5-1 to TRBJ2-7; TRBD1 agrees at 8 bases. This CDR3 spans 14 amino acids. J was trimmed by 5 bases and V by 4 bases; bases with no gene match: 8. Germline CDR1 reads SGHRS; CDR2 reads YFSETQ. CDR3 loop: CASSLGQDENEQYF. CDR3 nucleotides: TGCGCCAGCAGCCTGGGACAGGATGAAAACGAGCAGTACTTC.

The chain combines TRBV7-9 with TRBJ1-1; 7 bases map to TRBD1. The CDR3 length is 14 residues. With V trimmed by 1 base and J by 5 bases, 4 bases remained unmatched. CDR1 and CDR2 (germline): SEHNR, FQNEAQ (reference sequence). CDR3 region: CASSLDRGWTEAFF. The CDR3 DNA reads TGTGCCAGCAGCTTAGACAGGGGATGGACTGAAGCTTTCTTT.

The gene calls are TRBV20-1 and TRBJ2-2, with no clear D. V was cut by 0 bases and J by 5 bases, with 7 bases left in between. This CDR3 is 13 amino acids long. Germline CDR1 and CDR2: DFQATT and SNEGSKA (reference sequence). CDR3 sequence reads: CSARDPGTGELFF. The CDR3 DNA reads as TGCAGTGCTAGAGATCCGGGTACCGGGGAGCTGTTTTTT.

This clonotype was picked up many times. The J gene is TRBJ2-3, the V gene TRBV13, with no clear D. Trimming removed 5 bases at V and 1 base at J, with 4 bases between. Germline V gives CDR1 PRHDT, CDR2 FYEKMQ (reference sequence). This CDR3 is 12 amino acids long. The CDR3 sequence: CASSAGTDTQYF. The CDR3 DNA is TGTGCCAGCAGCGCGGGCACAGATACGCAGTATTTT.

This clonotype was counted many times. The V and J genes are TRBV28 and TRBJ2-2, with a weak D call TRBD1 (6 bases). V shed 5 bases and J shed 5 bases, with 21 bases lying between them. The CDR3 consists of 17 residues. Per germline, CDR1 MDHEN and CDR2 SYDVKM. The CDR3 sequence is CASSKTGIWFPTGELFF. CDR3 DNA sequence: TGTGCCAGCAGTAAAACAGGGATTTGGTTTCCGACCGGGGAGCTGTTTTTT.